Reported below is one T cell receptor (beta chain). Antigen specificity is unknown. The data were obtained in a study of cytomegalovirus exposure and HLA in healthy donors. Whole-study results and caveats: Association of a missense DCLRE1C variant with TCR beta V- and J-gene trimming was reported in a later analysis. The likely origin of a cluster of highly shared sequence variants was a sequencing artifact. The authors later found TCR association rates varying by HLA locus, with DRB1 most and HLA-C fewest. HLA alleles were associated with fewer than 20,000 TCR beta sequences in a later analysis at 0.05 false discovery rate.

The germline CDR1 and CDR2 sequences are SGDLS and YYNGEE. V was shortened by 4 bases and J by 4 bases, with 20 bases between the two germline ends. The CDR3 loop spans 16 amino acids. Primers included in the PCR were 60 Vbeta and 13 Jbeta primers. Profiling relied on immunoSEQ multiplex PCR, and the TCRdb table lists in-frame clones only, not all of them. The table has 150,000 to 200,000 clones, more than 75% seen once; the top ten hold less than 0.3%. The chain links TRBV9 to TRBJ1-2; no clear D gene. The receptor was derived from a girl less than two years old in good health and CMV-seronegative. What was sequenced was PBMCs. CDR3 DNA: TGTGCCAGCAGCCCATATGGAGGGTCTGAGACCTATGGCTACACCTTC. Translated: CASSPYGGSETYGYTF.